This T cell receptor beta chain is from a study of T cell responses to AZD1222 COVID-19 vaccine. The germline CDR1 and CDR2 sequences are MNHEY and SVGEGT. Trimming shortened V by 6 bases and J by 4 bases, and 18 bases separated the two germline ends. The CDR3 has 15 amino acids. Second-dose intervals of approximately 4 or approximately 12 weeks were pooled. Produced via immunoSEQ multiplex PCR; TCRdb's table is partial and in-frame only. The sample records some 150,000 clones, about 92% being singletons. This specimen was peripheral blood, taken 28 days after the second AZD1222 dose. The source of this sequence is an adult who received the AZD1222 COVID-19 vaccine. The chain combines TRBV6-2 or TRBV6-3 with TRBJ1-1; D gene unclear. In DNA form, the CDR3 reads TGTGCCAGCAGCGTCCGAGAAGAAGGTCTCACTGAAGCTTTCTTT. Protein sequence: CASSVREEGLTEAFF.